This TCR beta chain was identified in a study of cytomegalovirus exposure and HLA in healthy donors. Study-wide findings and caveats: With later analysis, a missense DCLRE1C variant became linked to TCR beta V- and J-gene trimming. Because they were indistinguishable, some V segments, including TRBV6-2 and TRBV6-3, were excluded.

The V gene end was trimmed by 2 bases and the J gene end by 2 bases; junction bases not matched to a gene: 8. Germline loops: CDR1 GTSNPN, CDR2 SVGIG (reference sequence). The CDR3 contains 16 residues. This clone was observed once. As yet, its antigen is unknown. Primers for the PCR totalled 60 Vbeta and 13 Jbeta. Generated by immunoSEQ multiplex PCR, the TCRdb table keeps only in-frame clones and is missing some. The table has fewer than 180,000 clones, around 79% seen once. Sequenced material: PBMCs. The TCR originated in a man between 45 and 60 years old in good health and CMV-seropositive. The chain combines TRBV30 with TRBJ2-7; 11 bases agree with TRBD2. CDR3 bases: TGTGCCTGGAGTCTAGGGGTGGGACTAGCGGCCTACGAGCAGTACTTC. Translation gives CAWSLGVGLAAYEQYF.